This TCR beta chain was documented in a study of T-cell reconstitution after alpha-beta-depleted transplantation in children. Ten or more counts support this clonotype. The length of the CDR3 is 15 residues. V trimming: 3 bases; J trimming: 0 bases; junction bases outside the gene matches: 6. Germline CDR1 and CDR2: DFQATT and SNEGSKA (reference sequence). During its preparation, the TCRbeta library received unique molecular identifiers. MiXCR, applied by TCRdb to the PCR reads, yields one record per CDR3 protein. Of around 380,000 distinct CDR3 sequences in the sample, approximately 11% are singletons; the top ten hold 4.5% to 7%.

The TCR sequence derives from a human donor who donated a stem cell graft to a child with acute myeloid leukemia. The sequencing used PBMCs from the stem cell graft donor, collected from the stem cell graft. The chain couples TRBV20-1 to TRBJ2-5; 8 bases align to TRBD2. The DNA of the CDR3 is TGCAGTGCTAGCCCGGGACTAGAGCACCAAGAGACCCAGTACTTC. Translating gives CSASPGLEHQETQYF.